The 3 T cell receptor beta chains in this list originate from one sample, sequenced in a study of shared T cell receptors in the human thymus. Sequencing was performed with immunoSEQ multiplex PCR; in TCRdb, only in-frame clones are kept and a portion is missing. The sample holds 700,000 or so clones, approximately 83% seen once. In addition, the sample was reused for a study of human thymus T cells.

The sequenced sample was thymocytes. The receptors come from a girl under two years old with a congenital heart defect.

The gene calls are TRBV28 and TRBJ1-5; D not resolved. The length of the CDR3 is 15 residues. Per germline, CDR1 MDHEN and CDR2 SYDVKM. V lost 1 base and J 9 bases, leaving 16 bases between the germline ends. In nucleotides, the CDR3 is TGTGCCAGCAGTTTATATGGGAATGCCCGGGGGCCCCAGCATTTT. As protein: CASSLYGNARGPQHF.

This rearrangement joins TRBV6-1 to TRBJ2-1; D remains unclear. Trimming removed 4 bases from V and 2 bases from J, with 6 bases in between. CDR1 and CDR2 from the germline V gene are MNHNS and SASEGT. There are 13 residues in the CDR3. The CDR3 is CASSVGPYNEQFF. The CDR3 nucleotides are TGTGCCAGCAGTGTGGGCCCCTACAATGAGCAGTTCTTC.

CDR3 region: CATPGVLPSRDTQYF. The CDR3 nucleotides are TGTGCCACCCCGGGGGTCCTCCCTTCCAGGGATACGCAGTATTTT. The chain links TRBV6-1 to TRBJ2-3, with a weak D call TRBD2 (6 bases). Trimming shortened V by 10 bases and J by 6 bases, and 23 bases separated the two germline ends. The CDR3 sequence is 15 residues long. CDR1 is MNHNS and CDR2 is SASEGT in the germline V gene.